This T cell receptor (beta chain) was captured in a study of blood T cell repertoires in COVID-19. For the study at large: The cDNA or gDNA used as material had been derived from T cells, B-cell-depleted T cells, or PBMCs.

In the authors' methods: Scientists estimated how many nucleated cells there were by amplifying reference gene primers. Produced via immunoSEQ multiplex PCR; TCRdb's table is partial and in-frame only. From that table come the V and J calls and clone size; the DNA was used to work out D and trimming. The table shows approximately 61,000 clones, with around four fifths occurring only once. This CDR3 is 16 amino acids long. Trimming at V came to 0 bases and at J to 12 bases, leaving 6 bases not matched to a gene. Germline lookup yields CDR1 LNHNV and CDR2 YYDKDF (reference sequence). The clonotype originates from a man between 65 and 85 years old with acute or convalescent COVID-19. The J gene is TRBJ2-3, the V gene TRBV15; 16 bases align to TRBD2. The sample comprised peripheral blood. CDR3 loop: CATSRDPGTSGGVQYF. CDR3 in DNA: TGTGCCACCAGCAGAGATCCCGGGACTAGCGGGGGGGTTCAGTATTTT. The variable domain in full, with the rest retrieved from reference TRBV15 and TRBJ2-3, is DAMVIQNPRYQVTQFGKPVTLSCSQTLNHNVMYWYQQKSSQAPKLLFHYYDKDFNNEADTPDNFQSRRPNTSFCFLDIRSPGLGDTAMYLCATSRDPGTSGGVQYFGPGTRLTVL.